One sample yielded the 12 T cell receptor beta chains listed below, sequenced in a study of blood T cell repertoires in COVID-19. Sequenced by immunoSEQ multiplex PCR; TCRdb stores in-frame clones only, minus some. The sample contains some 42,000 clones, around 90% of which appear only once. Specimen: peripheral blood. The origin of the receptors is a human donor in a cohort sampled during active COVID-19.

J is TRBJ1-2 and V is TRBV18; TRBD1 agrees at 10 bases. This CDR3 region has 15 residues. J lost 4 bases, V lost 2 bases, and 4 bases had no gene match. CDR1 is KGHSH and CDR2 is LQKENI in the germline V gene. CDR3 DNA: TGTGCCAGCTCACCAATGGACAGGGGGTCCTATGGCTACACCTTC. Its translation is CASSPMDRGSYGYTF.

The gene calls are TRBV7-8 and TRBJ1-5, with a weak D call TRBD1 (6 bases). The CDR3 is 14 amino acids. V lost 5 bases, J lost 2 bases, and 10 bases lay in between. Germline V gene data show CDR1 as SGHVS and CDR2 as FQNEAQ. The CDR3, as DNA: TGTGCCAGCAGCCCCCGGACAGGCAATCAGCCCCAGCATTTT. Translated, it gives CASSPRTGNQPQHF.

Remarks on this clone: One junction end does not reproduce the germline sequence, and a read error may be involved. The chain links TRBV7-2 to TRBJ2-7, with D unresolved. The CDR3 extends over 13 amino acids. CDR1 is SGHTA, CDR2 FQGNSA, per germline. This CDR3 is CASREHPVNLFHF. The CDR3 DNA reads TGTGCCAGCAGGGAGCATCCTGTTAATCTCTTCCACTTC.

The genes are TRBV9 and TRBJ1-2; no clear D. Trimming removed 4 bases from V and 11 bases from J, with 21 bases in between. The germline V gene has CDR1 SGDLS and CDR2 YYNGEE. The CDR3 totals 14 residues. The CDR3 protein is CASSYKVVDSVYTF. Written as DNA, the CDR3 is TGTGCCAGCAGCTATAAAGTGGTGGACTCTGTTTACACCTTC.

This clone was detected only once. The V and J genes are TRBV2 and TRBJ2-6; maybe TRBD1 (5 bases). CDR3 length equals 17 residues. Between the trimmed V and J ends, which lost 0 bases and 2 bases, there was a span of 11 bases. Germline values: CDR1 SNHLY, CDR2 FYNNEI. The CDR3 region is CASSEALLGAGANVLTF. The CDR3 nucleotides are TGTGCCAGCAGTGAAGCGCTTCTAGGGGCTGGGGCCAACGTCCTGACTTTC.

The rearrangement joins TRBV4-1 to TRBJ2-7, with 7 bases that match TRBD1. Per germline, CDR1 MGHRA and CDR2 YSYEKL. The V segment lost 1 base and the J segment 5 bases; nucleotides outside the gene matches: 5. The CDR3 is 14 amino acids. The CDR3 bases are TGCGCCAGCAGCCAAGGAGACAGGGCGGACGAGCAGTACTTC. It yields the protein CASSQGDRADEQYF.

This chain links TRBV14 with TRBJ2-3, with 7 bases identical to TRBD1. There are 17 residues in the CDR3. Germline-derived CDR1 and CDR2 are SGHDN and FVKESK. Losses at the gene ends were 0 bases for V and 4 bases for J; bases not matched to a gene: 10. CDR3 region: CASSQEATGTVSDTQYF. The CDR3 DNA reads TGTGCCAGCAGCCAAGAGGCAACCGGGACAGTGTCAGATACGCAGTATTTT. Full variable domain (outside the CDR3, taken from reference TRBV14 and TRBJ2-3): EAGVTQFPSHSVIEKGQTVTLRCDPISGHDNLYWYRRVMGKEIKFLLHFVKESKQDESGMPNNRFLAERTGGTYSTLKVQPAELEDSGVYFCASSQEATGTVSDTQYFGPGTRLTVL.

This rearrangement joins TRBV2 to TRBJ2-2; unclear D gene. Trimming shortened V by 2 bases and J by 3 bases, and 7 bases separated the two germline ends. Looked up from germline, CDR1 is SNHLY and CDR2 is FYNNEI. The CDR3 loop spans 14 amino acids. CDR3 in DNA: TGTGCCAGCAGTGAACGACGGGACACCGGGGAGCTGTTTTTT. It yields the protein CASSERRDTGELFF.

This clone was observed a single time. As DNA, the CDR3 is TGTGCCAGCAGCACTGATGGGCTCTCCCTGACAGCAATGAACACTGAAGCTTTCTTT. Protein sequence: CASSTDGLSLTAMNTEAFF. The chain uses TRBV11-2 and TRBJ1-1; tentatively, D is TRBD1 (5 bases). V was shortened by 5 bases and J by 0 bases, with 25 bases between the two germline ends. The CDR3 has 19 residues. The germline CDR1 and CDR2 sequences are SGHAT and FQNNGV.

This clone has a single count. The chain employs TRBV7-6 and TRBJ2-7; no firm D call. CDR1 SGHVS and CDR2 FNYEAQ come from the germline V gene. V lost 4 bases to trimming and J lost 4 bases, with 17 bases between them. The CDR3 consists of 15 residues. CDR3 bases: TGTGCCAGCAGCTCGAGAGGCCCTACTTCGTACGAGCAGTACTTC. As protein: CASSSRGPTSYEQYF. Full variable domain (outside the CDR3, taken from reference TRBV7-6 and TRBJ2-7): GAGVSQSPRYKVTKRGQDVALRCDPISGHVSLYWYRQALGQGPEFLTYFNYEAQQDKSGLPNDRFSAERPEGSISTLTIQRTEQRDSAMYRCASSSRGPTSYEQYFGPGTRLTVT.

This sequence joins TRBV5-1 and TRBJ2-1; 16 bases match TRBD2. V dropped 5 bases and J dropped 10; count of bases not matched to a gene: 9. Germline CDR1 reads SGHRS; CDR2 reads YFSETQ. CDR3 length: 16 amino acids. CDR3 in amino acids: CASSVGLAGGPNEQFF. The CDR3 bases are TGCGCCAGCAGTGTGGGACTAGCGGGGGGGCCCAACGAGCAGTTCTTC.

V is TRBV12-1 and J is TRBJ2-6; whether TRBD2, the table's D call, matches the DNA was not checked. TRBV12-1 is assigned pseudogene status. CDR3 length: 18 amino acids. The CDR3 reads CASSFVASGGSGANVLTF. CDR3 coding DNA: TGTGCCAGCAGCTTTGTGGCTAGCGGGGGGTCTGGGGCCAACGTCCTGACTTTC.